This is a list of T cell receptor beta chains from one sample in a study of T-cell reconstitution after alpha-beta-depleted transplantation in children. TCRdb redid the calling of the PCR reads with MiXCR, one entry per CDR3 protein. The table lists about 500,000 distinct CDR3 sequences, approximately 10% of them singletons. Sample: PBMCs, mostly from graft donor cells, taken 180 days after TCRalphabeta/CD19-depleted stem cell transplant. The source of these receptors is a female patient between 2 and 15 years old who had a stem cell transplant for aplastic anemia, so the T cells may come from the graft donor. The CDR3 runs from the conserved cysteine through the conserved F or W. A D gene is named only where the DNA matches it firmly. Clone size appears in some rows only: once, few, many, or a class for an expanded clone.

clone_size j_call v_call d_call cdr3_nt cdr3_aa
few TRBJ2-1 TRBV6-2/TRBV6-3 - TGTGCCAGCAGTTACTGGCTACGCTCCTACAATGAGCAGTTCTTC CASSYWLRSYNEQFF
- TRBJ2-3 TRBV20-1 - TGCAGTGCTAGTGCTAGTCCCTCGCTAGCAGATACGCAGTATTTT CSASASPSLADTQYF
few TRBJ2-6 TRBV9 - TGTGCCAGCAGCGTGCGGGCCAACGTCCTGACTTTC CASSVRANVLTF
many TRBJ2-2 TRBV29-1 TRBD2 TGCAGCGTTCACGGGAGGGGCACCGGGGAGCTGTTTTTT CSVHGRGTGELFF
few TRBJ2-5 TRBV5-6 - TGTGCCAGCAGCTTGGGGCTAGATGGGACCCAGTACTTC CASSLGLDGTQYF
few TRBJ2-7 TRBV4-1 TRBD2 TGCGCCAGCAGCCTTGGGACTAGCGGGGGTAACTACGAGCAGTACTTC CASSLGTSGGNYEQYF
many TRBJ2-7 TRBV5-5 - TGTGCCAGCAGGGGGGTTTACTACGAGCAGTACTTC CASRGVYYEQYF
many TRBJ1-6 TRBV28 - TGTGCCAGCACCATACCGCGCGCAGGGGATAATTCACCCCTCCACTTT CASTIPRAGDNSPLHF
few TRBJ2-2 TRBV6-2/TRBV6-3 - TGTGCCAGCAGTTACGGGGGACTGTACACCGGGGAGCTGTTTTTT CASSYGGLYTGELFF
few TRBJ1-1 TRBV6-1 - TGTGCCAGCAGCCGGATCAATCGGAGGAGGACTGAAGCTTTCTTT CASSRINRRRTEAFF
- TRBJ2-5 TRBV6-2/TRBV6-3 - TGTGCCAGCAGTTATGTTTCGGGAGTCGAGGAGACCCAGTACTTC CASSYVSGVEETQYF
few TRBJ2-3 TRBV7-2 - TGTGCCAGCTTAGGGTGGGCAGATACGCAGTATTTT CASLGWADTQYF
few TRBJ1-4 TRBV9 - TGTGCCAGCAGCGCGGAGGAGGGGTCTAATGAAAAACTGTTTTTT CASSAEEGSNEKLFF
- TRBJ1-1 TRBV29-1 - TGCAGCGTTTCGGGGGCGCGGGCGAACACTGAAGCTTTCTTT CSVSGARANTEAFF
- TRBJ2-3 TRBV20-1 - TGCAGTGCAAATAAAGTCCCTAGCACAGATACGCAGTATTTT CSANKVPSTDTQYF
many TRBJ2-5 TRBV12-3/TRBV12-4 - TGTGCCAGCAGTTTAGGTGTCCGGGAGACCCAGTACTTC CASSLGVRETQYF